The rows below give T cell receptor beta chains drawn from one sample of a study of shared clonotypes between healthy human individuals. The protocol was immunoSEQ multiplex PCR, while the TCRdb copy is restricted to in-frame clones and leaves out a portion. The data show about 1 million clones, approximately 72% seen once. Sample: memory CD4+ T cells sorted from blood. These receptors came from a man aged 18 to 30 in good health. CDR3s include the opening cysteine and the closing phenylalanine or tryptophan. A D gene is named only where the DNA matches it firmly. Not all rows give a size; the values are once, few, many and, for expanded clones, a class.

TRBJ2-2	17	NA	TRBV11-3	TRBD1	TGTGCCAGCAGCACCTCCCCCCGACAGGGGGGGACCGGGGAGCTGTTTTTT	CASSTSPRQGGTGELFF
TRBJ1-6	17	NA	TRBV5-8	NA	TGTGCCAGCAGCCTGATTGGGGGCGACTCCTATAATTCACCCCTCCACTTT	CASSLIGGDSYNSPLHF
TRBJ2-5	14	few	TRBV18	TRBD1	TGTGCCAGCTCACCACGACAGGGAGAGAAGACCCAGTACTTC	CASSPRQGEKTQYF
TRBJ2-1	16	once	TRBV10-3	TRBD2	TGTGCCATCAGTGGAACTCTCACTAGCGGGAGGGATGAGCAGTTCTTC	CAISGTLTSGRDEQFF
TRBJ2-5	15	NA	TRBV2	TRBD2	TGTGCCAGCAGTCGAGCGGGGGGGCCGAAGGAGACCCAGTACTTC	CASSRAGGPKETQYF
TRBJ2-1	11	NA	TRBV7-9	NA	TGTGCCAGCAGCGGGGTGGGCGAGCAGTTCTTC	CASSGVGEQFF
TRBJ2-7	16	NA	TRBV5-1	NA	TGCGCCAGCAGCAGTTCACCGGGAGATGGACCATACGAGCAGTACTTC	CASSSSPGDGPYEQYF
TRBJ1-1	15	few	TRBV7-9	TRBD1	TGTGCCAGCAGCTTAGGACAGGGGTTAATGTCTGAAGCTTTCTTT	CASSLGQGLMSEAFF
TRBJ2-5	15	NA	TRBV5-1	TRBD2	TGCGCCAGCAGCCTCTCGAACATAGCGGGGGAGACCCAGTACTTC	CASSLSNIAGETQYF
TRBJ2-3	18	many	TRBV5-6	TRBD2	TGTGCCAGCAGCCCGATGACTAGCGGGGGGCCTTTAACAGATACGCAGTATTTT	CASSPMTSGGPLTDTQYF
TRBJ2-2	15	NA	TRBV12-5	NA	TGTGCTAGTGGTTTAGGAAGCCTGAACACCGGGGAGCTGTTTTTT	CASGLGSLNTGELFF
TRBJ1-2	14	once	TRBV11-2	NA	TGTGCCAGCAGCTTGGCCAAAGCTAACTATGGCTACACCTTC	CASSLAKANYGYTF
TRBJ1-1	14	few	TRBV5-1	NA	TGCGCCAGCAGCTTGAGTCGGGCGAACACTGAAGCTTTCTTT	CASSLSRANTEAFF
TRBJ2-1	16	NA	TRBV7-9	NA	TGTGCCAGCAGCCTAGACCCACCGGGGTTTATCCGGGAGCAGTTCTTC	CASSLDPPGFIREQFF
TRBJ1-2	14	NA	TRBV11-2	NA	TGTGCCAGCAGCCCCCCCCGGTCCGGATATGGCTACACCTTC	CASSPPRSGYGYTF
TRBJ1-2	13	NA	TRBV19	NA	TGTGCCAGTAGTACCCTGGGGGAGTCTGGCTACACCTTC	CASSTLGESGYTF
TRBJ2-3	16	NA	TRBV5-4	TRBD2	TGTGCCAGCAGCCCATCGGCTAGCGGGAATTCAGATACGCAGTATTTT	CASSPSASGNSDTQYF
TRBJ2-2	16	NA	TRBV7-9	NA	TGTGCCAGCAGCTCGTTGGCGAAGGGGGAACCCGGGGAGCTGTTTTTT	CASSSLAKGEPGELFF
TRBJ1-6	14	few	TRBV27	TRBD1	TGTGCCAGCAGATTTCGGGACAGGGGGCTTCCCCTCCACTTT	CASRFRDRGLPLHF
TRBJ2-5	12	NA	TRBV11-2	NA	TGTGCCAGCAGCAGATTACAGGAGACCCAGTACTTC	CASSRLQETQYF
TRBJ2-2	15	NA	TRBV2	NA	TGTGCCAGCAGTGAAGAGGGGCTTTCGGCCGGGGAGCTGTTTTTT	CASSEEGLSAGELFF
TRBJ1-2	13	few	TRBV7-9	NA	TGTGCCAGCCAAGGGAGCCTATTCTATGGCTACACCTTC	CASQGSLFYGYTF